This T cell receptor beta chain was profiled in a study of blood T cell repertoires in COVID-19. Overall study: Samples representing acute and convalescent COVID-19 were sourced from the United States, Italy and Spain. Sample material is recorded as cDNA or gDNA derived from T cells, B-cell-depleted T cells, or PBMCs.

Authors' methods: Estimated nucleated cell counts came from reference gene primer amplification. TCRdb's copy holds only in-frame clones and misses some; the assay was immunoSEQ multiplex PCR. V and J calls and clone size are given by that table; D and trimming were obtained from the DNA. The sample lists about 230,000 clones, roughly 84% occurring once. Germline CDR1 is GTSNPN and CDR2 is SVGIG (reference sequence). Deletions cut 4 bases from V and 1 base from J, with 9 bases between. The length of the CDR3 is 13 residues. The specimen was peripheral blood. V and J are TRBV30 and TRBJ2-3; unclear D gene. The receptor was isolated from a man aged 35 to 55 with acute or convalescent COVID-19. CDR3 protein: CAWKIRGTDTQYF. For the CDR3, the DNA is TGTGCCTGGAAGATTCGGGGCACAGATACGCAGTATTTT.